What follows are 18 T cell receptor beta chains derived from one specimen sequenced in a study of blood T cell repertoires in COVID-19. Produced via immunoSEQ multiplex PCR; TCRdb's table is partial and in-frame only. Of some 110,000 clones detected, about 86% appear once; the ten largest clones hold approximately 8%. The sequenced sample consisted of peripheral blood. These receptors all stem from a man aged 65 to 85 who had recovered from COVID-19.

The chain carries TRBV20-1 and TRBJ2-7, with 12 bases matching TRBD2. The CDR3 is made up of 16 amino acids. Germline V lookup: CDR1 DFQATT, CDR2 SNEGSKA (reference sequence). Losses at the gene ends were 3 bases for V and 4 bases for J; bases not matched to a gene: 10. The DNA for the CDR3 is TGCAGTGCTAGTTCCCTAGCGGGGGGGACGAATTACGAGCAGTACTTC. The encoded protein is CSASSLAGGTNYEQYF.

This chain joins TRBV2 and TRBJ1-2, with D possibly being TRBD1 (6 bases). Germline V gives CDR1 SNHLY, CDR2 FYNNEI. The V end was cut by 4 bases, the J end by 4 bases, with 16 bases between. The length of the CDR3 is 15 residues. CDR3 nucleotides: TGTGCCAGCAGTGCAACCCAGGGGTTTAGCTATGGCTACACCTTC. Translated: CASSATQGFSYGYTF.

This chain links TRBV3-1 (or the pseudogene TRBV3-2) with TRBJ2-7; 13 bases map to TRBD2. Germline CDR1 is LGHDT and CDR2 is YNNKEL (reference sequence). There are 16 residues in the CDR3. The junction had 5 bases not matched to a gene; V was cut back by 3 bases and J by 3 bases. CDR3 region: CASSHRTSGRVYEQYF. CDR3 bases: TGTGCCAGCAGCCACAGGACTAGCGGGAGAGTCTACGAGCAGTACTTC.

V is TRBV5-1 and J is TRBJ2-3, with a possible D match to TRBD2 (6 bases). This CDR3 contains 14 residues. Trimming removed 7 bases from V and 1 base from J, with 13 bases in between. In germline, CDR1 is SGHRS, CDR2 YFSETQ. The CDR3 spells CASSVEGRTDTQYF. For the CDR3, the DNA is TGCGCCAGCTCGGTGGAGGGGCGCACAGATACGCAGTATTTT. The variable domain in full, completed from reference TRBV5-1 and TRBJ2-3, reads KAGVTQTPRYLIKTRGQQVTLSCSPISGHRSVSWYQQTPGQGLQFLFEYFSETQRNKGNFPGRFSGRQFSNSRSEMNVSTLELGDSALYLCASSVEGRTDTQYFGPGTRLTVL.

CDR3 in DNA: TGTGCCAGTAGCCTACAGGGGAGCTCCTACAATGAGCAGTTCTTC. Translating gives CASSLQGSSYNEQFF. J is TRBJ2-1 and V is TRBV19; TRBD1 matches 7 bases. V shed 6 bases and J 0 bases; nucleotides not matched to a gene: 5. CDR1 and CDR2 (germline): LNHDA, SQIVND (reference sequence). This CDR3 has 15 residues.

V gene TRBV7-2 combines with J gene TRBJ2-3; D perhaps matches TRBD1 (6 bases). The V end was cut by 0 bases, the J end by 6 bases, with 7 bases between. The CDR3 is made up of 13 amino acids. In germline, CDR1 is SGHTA, CDR2 FQGNSA. CDR3 loop: CASSLAGADTQYF. The CDR3 region has the DNA TGTGCCAGCAGCTTAGCGGGGGCGGATACGCAGTATTTT.

The chain employs TRBV7-2 and TRBJ2-5, with 12 nucleotides matching TRBD2. V shed 5 bases and J 2 bases; nucleotides not matched to a gene: 3. Germline values: CDR1 SGHTA, CDR2 FQGNSA. This CDR3 is 15 amino acids long. The CDR3 reads CASSRTSGTQETQYF. The DNA of the CDR3 is TGTGCCAGCAGCCGGACTAGCGGGACACAAGAGACCCAGTACTTC.

The chain recombines TRBV7-3 with TRBJ1-2; 12 bases agree with TRBD1. The CDR3 runs to 15 residues. Per the germline V gene, CDR1 is SGHTA and CDR2 is FQGTGA. With V trimmed by 0 bases and J by 6 bases, 2 bases remained unmatched. The CDR3, as DNA: TGTGCCAGCAGCTTAACCGGGACAGGGGGCAATGGCTACACCTTC. This gives the protein CASSLTGTGGNGYTF.

V usage is TRBV6-7 and J usage is TRBJ2-7; 8 bases fit TRBD1. TRBV6-7 is placed among ORFs of uncertain function. The CDR3 totals 14 residues. The junction had 5 bases not matched to a gene; V was cut back by 2 bases and J by 5 bases. The CDR3 nucleotides are TGTGCCAGCAGTTACAGCAGGGGGCAGAACGAGCAGTACTTC. Residues: CASSYSRGQNEQYF.

The V call is TRBV7-2, the J call TRBJ1-5; 7 nucleotides agree with TRBD1. Per the germline V gene, CDR1 is SGHTA and CDR2 is FQGNSA. This CDR3 spans 15 amino acids. J gave up 3 bases and V 5 bases, and 7 bases lay outside the gene matches. The CDR3 loop reads CASSLGDRDNQPQHF. The CDR3 DNA reads TGTGCCAGCAGCCTAGGAGACAGGGACAATCAGCCCCAGCATTTT.

The rearrangement joins TRBV5-1 to TRBJ2-5; D remains ambiguous. V was clipped by 0 bases and J by 2 bases, with 8 bases between them. The CDR3 loop spans 14 amino acids. CDR1 is SGHRS and CDR2 is YFSETQ in the germline V gene. The CDR3 reads CASSLDQMQETQYF. CDR3 coding DNA: TGCGCCAGCAGCTTGGACCAGATGCAAGAGACCCAGTACTTC. The complete variable domain, with remaining parts taken from reference TRBV5-1 and TRBJ2-5, reads KAGVTQTPRYLIKTRGQQVTLSCSPISGHRSVSWYQQTPGQGLQFLFEYFSETQRNKGNFPGRFSGRQFSNSRSEMNVSTLELGDSALYLCASSLDQMQETQYFGPGTRLLVL.

This sequence joins TRBV5-1 and TRBJ2-7; D might be TRBD2 (6 bases). Trimming took off 4 bases at V and 0 bases at J, with 17 bases between the two ends. The CDR3 sequence is 16 residues long. In germline, CDR1 is SGHRS, CDR2 YFSETQ. The CDR3 region has the DNA TGCGCCAGCAGCCCTGCTAGGGACGGGAGCTCCTACGAGCAGTACTTC. This gives the protein CASSPARDGSSYEQYF.

J is TRBJ2-2 and V is TRBV24-1; TRBD2 aligns across 7 bases. The CDR3 extends over 17 amino acids. J was trimmed by 6 bases and V by 4 bases; bases with no gene match: 13. Germline assignment: CDR1 KGHDR and CDR2 SFDVKD. DNA of the CDR3: TGTGCCACCAGTGACGACGCCAGCGGGATCCTACCCGGGGAGCTGTTTTTT. Protein: CATSDDASGILPGELFF.

This chain uses TRBV21-1 with TRBJ2-7; the table's D call, TRBD2, was not checked against the DNA. TRBV21-1 is termed a pseudogene. There are 16 residues in the CDR3. CDR3 residues: CASSSPSGNRLYEQYF. DNA of the CDR3: TGTGCCAGCAGCAGTCCGAGCGGGAATAGGCTCTACGAGCAGTACTTC.

This chain connects TRBV18 to TRBJ2-3; weak D call: TRBD2 (6 bases). The V gene lost 3 bases and the J gene lost 0 bases, with 10 bases spanning the gap. This CDR3 comprises 15 residues. The germline CDR1 and CDR2 sequences are KGHSH and LQKENI. CDR3 region: CASSPIAGSTDTQYF. The CDR3 region has the DNA TGTGCCAGCTCACCCATTGCGGGGAGCACAGATACGCAGTATTTT.

This clone was seen a single time. V usage is TRBV29-1 and J usage is TRBJ1-1; 11 bases are shared with TRBD1. The V segment lost 6 bases and the J segment 4 bases; nucleotides outside the gene matches: 4. This CDR3 contains 13 residues. Germline CDR1 and CDR2: SQVTM and ANQGSEA. The CDR3 DNA reads TGCAGCGTCAGAGGGACAGGGGGCACTGAAGCTTTCTTT. Translated, it gives CSVRGTGGTEAFF.

The rearrangement joins TRBV7-9 to TRBJ1-5; possible D gene TRBD1, 6 bases. Germline assignment: CDR1 SEHNR and CDR2 FQNEAQ (reference sequence). V lost 5 bases and J lost 5, with 10 bases in between. The CDR3 covers 13 residues. In DNA form, the CDR3 reads TGTGCCAGCAGCCGGGGACAAGATCAGCCCCAGCATTTT. Protein: CASSRGQDQPQHF.

This clone was seen a few times. This chain uses TRBV5-1 with TRBJ2-6, with 7 bases matching TRBD2. The CDR3 extends over 15 amino acids. Germline V gene data show CDR1 as SGHRS and CDR2 as YFSETQ. J gave up 2 bases and V 3 bases, and 2 bases lay outside the gene matches. CDR3 protein: CASSSGRAGANVLTF. The DNA for the CDR3 is TGCGCCAGCAGCTCGGGGAGGGCTGGGGCCAACGTCCTGACTTTC.